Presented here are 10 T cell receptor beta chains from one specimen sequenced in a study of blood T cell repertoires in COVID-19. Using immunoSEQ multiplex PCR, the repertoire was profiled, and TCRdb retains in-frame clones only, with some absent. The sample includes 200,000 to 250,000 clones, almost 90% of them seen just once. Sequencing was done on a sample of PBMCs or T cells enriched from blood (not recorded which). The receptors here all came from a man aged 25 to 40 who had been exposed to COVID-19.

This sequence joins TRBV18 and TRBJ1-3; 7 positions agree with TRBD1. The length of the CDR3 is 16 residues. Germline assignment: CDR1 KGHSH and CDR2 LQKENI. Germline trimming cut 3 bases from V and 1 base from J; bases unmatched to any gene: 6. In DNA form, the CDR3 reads TGTGCCAGCTCACCGGACAGGACGAGGTCTGGAAACACCATATATTTT. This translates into CASSPDRTRSGNTIYF.

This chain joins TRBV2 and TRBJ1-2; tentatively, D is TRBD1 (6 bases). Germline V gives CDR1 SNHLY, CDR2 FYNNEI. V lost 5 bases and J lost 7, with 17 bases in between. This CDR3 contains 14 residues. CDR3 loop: CASSTTGTARGYTF. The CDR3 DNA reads TGTGCCAGCAGTACTACAGGGACCGCCCGTGGCTACACCTTC.

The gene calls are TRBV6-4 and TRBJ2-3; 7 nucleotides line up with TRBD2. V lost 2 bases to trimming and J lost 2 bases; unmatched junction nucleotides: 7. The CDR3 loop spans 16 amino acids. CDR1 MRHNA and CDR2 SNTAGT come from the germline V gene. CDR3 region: CASSDGSLADTDTQYF. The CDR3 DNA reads TGTGCCAGCAGTGACGGGTCCCTAGCGGACACAGATACGCAGTATTTT.

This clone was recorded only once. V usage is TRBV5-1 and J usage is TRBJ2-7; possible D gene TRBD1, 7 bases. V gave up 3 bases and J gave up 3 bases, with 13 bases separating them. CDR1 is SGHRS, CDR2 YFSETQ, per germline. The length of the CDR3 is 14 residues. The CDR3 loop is CASSSRQGLYEQYF. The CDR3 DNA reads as TGCGCCAGCAGCTCTAGACAGGGACTCTACGAGCAGTACTTC.

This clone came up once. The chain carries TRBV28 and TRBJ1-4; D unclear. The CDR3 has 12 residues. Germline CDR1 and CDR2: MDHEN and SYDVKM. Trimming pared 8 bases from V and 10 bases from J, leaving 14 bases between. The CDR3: CASGGPAGKLFF. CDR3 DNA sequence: TGTGCCAGCGGAGGGCCAGCGGGAAAACTGTTTTTT.

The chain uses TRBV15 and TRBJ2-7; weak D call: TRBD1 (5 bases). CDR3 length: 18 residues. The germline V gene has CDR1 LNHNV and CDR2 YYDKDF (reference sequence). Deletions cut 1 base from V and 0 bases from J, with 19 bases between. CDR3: CATSRGFGAGRISYEQYF. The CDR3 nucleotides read TGTGCCACCAGCAGAGGGTTTGGGGCCGGACGCATCTCCTACGAGCAGTACTTC.

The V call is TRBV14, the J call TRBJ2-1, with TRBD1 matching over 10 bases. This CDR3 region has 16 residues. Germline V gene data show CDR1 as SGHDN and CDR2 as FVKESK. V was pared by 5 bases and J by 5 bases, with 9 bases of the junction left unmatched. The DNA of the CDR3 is TGTGCCAGCAGCAGCCGGGACAGGGGAAACCACAATGAGCAGTTCTTC. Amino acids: CASSSRDRGNHNEQFF.

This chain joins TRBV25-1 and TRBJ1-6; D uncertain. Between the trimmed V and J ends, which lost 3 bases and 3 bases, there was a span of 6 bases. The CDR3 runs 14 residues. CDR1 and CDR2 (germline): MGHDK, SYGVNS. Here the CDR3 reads CASSEGSYNSPLHF. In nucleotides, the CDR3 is TGTGCCAGCAGTGAGGGCAGCTATAATTCACCCCTCCACTTT.

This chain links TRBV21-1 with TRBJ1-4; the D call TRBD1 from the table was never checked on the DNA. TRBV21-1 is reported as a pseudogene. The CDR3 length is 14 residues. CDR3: CASSTDRSLKKLFF. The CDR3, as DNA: TGTGCCAGCAGCACGGACAGGTCACTGAAAAAACTGTTTTTT.

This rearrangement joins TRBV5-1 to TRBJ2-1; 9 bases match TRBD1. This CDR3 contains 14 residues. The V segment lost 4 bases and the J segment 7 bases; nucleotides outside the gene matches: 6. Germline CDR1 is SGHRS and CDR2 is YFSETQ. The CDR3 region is CASSMTGGGNEQFF. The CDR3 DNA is TGCGCCAGCAGCATGACAGGGGGAGGAAATGAGCAGTTCTTC. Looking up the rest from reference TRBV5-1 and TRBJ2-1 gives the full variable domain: KAGVTQTPRYLIKTRGQQVTLSCSPISGHRSVSWYQQTPGQGLQFLFEYFSETQRNKGNFPGRFSGRQFSNSRSEMNVSTLELGDSALYLCASSMTGGGNEQFFGPGTRLTVL.